This T cell receptor beta chain was recovered during a study of Graves' ophthalmopathy and Graves' hyperthyroidism. Study-wide background: Ophthalmopathy absent within 18 months of follow-up marked hyperthyroidism as stable. Broader study findings: Appearing in blood as well were most expanded thyroid clonotypes above 0.001 frequency. Ophthalmopathy cases were distinguished from stable hyperthyroidism by a 13-signature model, reaching roughly 90% sensitivity and around 77% specificity.

V was clipped by 5 bases and J by 3 bases; unmatched bases: 1. The CDR3 totals 12 residues. The germline CDR1 and CDR2 sequences are SGHVS and FQNEAQ. The authors diagnosed from clinical symptoms, serum thyroxine, TRAb, thyroid ultrasound and orbital computed tomography. As concerns this clonotype: Its specificity is not known.

From RNA, the CDR3 regions of TCR beta chains were amplified and sequenced. The first-round RT-PCR employed HTBI primers together with the Qiagen OneStep RT-PCR kit. A multiplex PCR was then performed as the second round. Each CDR3 protein gets one entry after TCRdb re-called the multiplex PCR reads with MiXCR. Of about 550,000 distinct CDR3 sequences in the sample, less than 40% were seen once. J is TRBJ2-7 and V is TRBV7-8; 7 bases are shared with TRBD2. The specimen sequenced was peripheral blood or thyroid tissue (not recorded which). This sequence was found in an adult man with Graves' hyperthyroidism. The CDR3 region is CASSTSVYEQYF. In DNA form, the CDR3 reads TGTGCCAGCAGCACTAGCGTCTACGAGCAGTACTTC.